This paragraph reports one TCR beta chain. This sample is drawn from a study of monozygotic twins with inflammatory bowel disease. TCRdb processed the 5' RACE reads again and assigns one entry to each CDR3 protein, with no DNA. Its table lists around 410,000 distinct CDR3 sequences. Sampling involved one blood draw (more than 2.3 ml) for every donor. The CDR3 spans 14 residues. Germline CDR1 DFQATT, CDR2 SNEGSKA (reference sequence). The J gene is TRBJ2-5, the V gene TRBV20-1; the D gene TCRdb calls, TRBD2, cannot be checked with no DNA. What was sequenced was blood. This TCR was recovered from a human donor with ulcerative colitis or Crohn's disease, or a healthy co-twin of an affected twin (not recorded which). The CDR3 reads CSAHTGLALETQYF.